This T cell receptor (beta chain) was captured by sequencing in a study of T cell responses to AZD1222 COVID-19 vaccine. The study's findings and limits: The study reported that nearly half of spike-specific TCRs target unmutated variant regions.

Sequencing used immunoSEQ multiplex PCR; TCRdb keeps in-frame clones, though not all of them. Here the sample spans nearly 110,000 clones, 89% being singletons. This clone was recorded a few times. Its antigen is currently unknown. V gave up 3 bases and J gave up 11 bases; unmatched junction bases: 8. The CDR3 runs to 13 residues. Germline V gene sequence: CDR1 SGDLS, CDR2 YYNGEE. The V gene is TRBV9, the J gene TRBJ1-1; 9 bases align to TRBD1. The starting material was peripheral blood, obtained on day 0 of AZD1222 vaccination. This TCR came from an adult in good health. CDR3 residues: CASSEQGASLAFF. In DNA, the CDR3 is TGTGCCAGCAGCGAACAGGGGGCGAGTCTCGCTTTCTTT.